The T cell receptor beta chain described here comes from a study of blood T cells in healthy people across ages. Whole-study results and caveats: The study lacked donor CMV status, which possibly confounded expanded clonotype changes.

Then a second PCR, running roughly 7 to 11 cycles, was carried out with a sample-barcoded 5' primer and a J-beta primer mix. Each CDR3 protein is one row after TCRdb ran MiXCR on the 5' RACE reads. The sample lists some 790,000 distinct CDR3 sequences, under 30% occurring once. Points on this clonotype: The antigen remains undetermined.

V shed 5 bases, J shed 11 bases, and the junction held 20 bases outside the gene matches. This CDR3 has 17 residues. V usage is TRBV12-3 or TRBV12-4 and J usage is TRBJ2-3; TRBD1 aligns across 9 bases. This receptor was taken from a woman of 80 years or more in good health. The source material was blood. The CDR3 sequence is CASSPATGTGSADVQYF. The CDR3 DNA reads as TGTGCCAGCAGTCCAGCGACCGGGACAGGGAGCGCAGATGTGCAGTATTTT.